A single TCR beta chain is shown here with its context. The source of the sample is a study of T cells in localized non-small cell lung cancer. Profiled with immunoSEQ multiplex PCR; TCRdb holds only in-frame clones, not every one. This table holds some 64,000 clones, 75% to 85% found once. Germline values: CDR1 SGHNT, CDR2 YYREEE (reference sequence). Trimming shortened V by 0 bases and J by 5 bases, and 11 bases separated the two germline ends. The CDR3 length is 14 residues. The clonotype originates from a man aged 40-75 years with stage II lung adenocarcinoma. V is TRBV5-4 and J is TRBJ1-1, with D hard to call. Sequencing was performed on PBMCs, taken before any cancer treatment. CDR3 region: CASSLEGWITEAFF. The CDR3 DNA sequence: TGTGCCAGCAGCTTGGAAGGGTGGATAACTGAAGCTTTCTTT.